These T cell receptor beta chains were read from a single sample in a study of cytomegalovirus exposure and HLA in healthy donors. Assay used: immunoSEQ multiplex PCR; TCRdb lists only in-frame clones, some missing. The table shows more than 140,000 clones, with less than 90% occurring only once. The sequencing input was PBMCs. The source is a woman aged 18 to 35 in good health and CMV-seropositive. CDR3s include the opening cysteine and the closing phenylalanine or tryptophan. D genes are given only for firm matches. The listing skips clone size in some rows; elsewhere it reads once, few, many or a size class.

abundance	d_gene	j_gene	v_gene	CDR3aa	CDR3nt
.	.	TRBJ1-4	TRBV5-6	CASSLATSGDWSEKLFF	TGTGCCAGCAGCTTGGCCACCTCAGGGGATTGGAGTGAAAAACTGTTTTTT
.	.	TRBJ2-4	TRBV7-9	CASSVRGNIQYF	TGTGCCAGCAGCGTTAGGGGTAACATTCAGTACTTC
.	TRBD2	TRBJ2-1	TRBV19	CASSIRARDAGGKEQFF	TGTGCCAGTAGTATAAGAGCGCGTGATGCGGGAGGGAAAGAGCAGTTCTTC
once	.	TRBJ1-1	TRBV28	CASRSTGNTEAFF	TGTGCCAGCAGATCCACAGGGAACACTGAAGCTTTCTTT
.	TRBD1	TRBJ1-2	TRBV28	CASSLSRGREGYTF	TGTGCCAGCAGTTTATCAAGGGGGCGTGAAGGCTACACCTTC
once	TRBD1	TRBJ2-1	TRBV2	CASSLPGQGREKIYNEQFF	TGTGCCAGCAGTTTACCGGGACAGGGGCGGGAGAAGATCTACAATGAGCAGTTCTTC
.	TRBD2	TRBJ2-3	TRBV18	CASSLAGDTDTQYF	TGTGCCAGCTCATTAGCGGGGGACACAGATACGCAGTATTTT
few	TRBD1	TRBJ2-1	TRBV7-2	CASSFKRGGDEQFF	TGTGCCAGCAGCTTCAAGCGAGGGGGCGATGAGCAGTTCTTC
.	.	TRBJ1-1	TRBV2	CASRAPPEAFF	TGTGCCAGCAGAGCCCCCCCTGAAGCTTTCTTT
.	.	TRBJ1-2	TRBV4-1	CASSQDAGQGHPSYGYTF	TGCGCCAGCAGCCAAGATGCAGGGCAGGGGCACCCTTCGTATGGCTACACCTTC